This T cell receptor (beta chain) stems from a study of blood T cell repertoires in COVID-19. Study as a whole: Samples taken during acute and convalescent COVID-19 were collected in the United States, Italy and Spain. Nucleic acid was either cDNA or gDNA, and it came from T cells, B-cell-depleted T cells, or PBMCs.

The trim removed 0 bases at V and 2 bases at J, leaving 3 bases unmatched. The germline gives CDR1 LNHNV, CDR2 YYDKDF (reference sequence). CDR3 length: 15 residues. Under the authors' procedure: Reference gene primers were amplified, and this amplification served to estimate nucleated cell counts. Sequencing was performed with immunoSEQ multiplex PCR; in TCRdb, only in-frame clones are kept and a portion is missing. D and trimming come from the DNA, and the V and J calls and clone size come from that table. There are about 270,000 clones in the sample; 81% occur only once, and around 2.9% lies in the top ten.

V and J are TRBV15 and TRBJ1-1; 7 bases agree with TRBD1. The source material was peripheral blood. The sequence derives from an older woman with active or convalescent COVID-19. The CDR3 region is CATSRDRGINTEAFF. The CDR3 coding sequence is TGTGCCACCAGCAGAGACAGGGGGATCAACACTGAAGCTTTCTTT.